The TCR beta chain described here comes from a study of patients and donors after allogeneic stem cell transplantation. TCRdb reprocessed the RT-PCR reads via MiXCR and lists one record per CDR3 protein. The sample gives fewer than 95,000 distinct CDR3 sequences, about 5% of which show up once; around 3% is in the top ten. Germline lookup yields CDR1 SGHKS and CDR2 YYEKEE (reference sequence). V was pared by 0 bases and J by 4 bases, with 13 bases between. This CDR3 spans 15 amino acids. This clonotype was found many times. The rearrangement joins TRBV5-5 to TRBJ1-1; the D gene is possibly TRBD1 (6 bases). What was sequenced was blood, either unsorted or a sorted T cell fraction (not recorded which). This TCR was sampled from a human donor who was either an allogeneic HSCT recipient or a stem cell or donor lymphocyte infusion donor (not recorded which). It is not recorded whose cells these are; they may come from a transplant donor. CDR3 protein: CASSLAQGWATEAFF. CDR3 DNA: TGTGCCAGCAGCTTGGCACAGGGTTGGGCCACTGAAGCTTTCTTT.